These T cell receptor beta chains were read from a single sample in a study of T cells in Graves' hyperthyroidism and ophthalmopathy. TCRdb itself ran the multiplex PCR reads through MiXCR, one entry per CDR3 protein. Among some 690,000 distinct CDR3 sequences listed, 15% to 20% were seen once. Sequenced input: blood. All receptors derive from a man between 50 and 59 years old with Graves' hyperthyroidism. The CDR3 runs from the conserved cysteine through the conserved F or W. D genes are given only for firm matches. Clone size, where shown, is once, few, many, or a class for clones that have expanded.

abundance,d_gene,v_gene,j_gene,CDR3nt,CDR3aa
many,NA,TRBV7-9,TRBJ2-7,TGTGCCAGCAGCTTATTCTCGGCCGAGCAGTACTTC,CASSLFSAEQYF
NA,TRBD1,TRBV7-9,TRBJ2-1,TGTGCCAGCAGCAATACCCGGGACAGCAACAATGAGCAGTTCTTC,CASSNTRDSNNEQFF
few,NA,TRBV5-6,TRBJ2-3,TGTGCCAGCAGCTTGGATTATGGGGGCGCTAGCACAGATACGCAGTATTTT,CASSLDYGGASTDTQYF
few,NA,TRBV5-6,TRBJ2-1,TGTGCCAGCAGCGTTGTGGTCCCAGCGGGCAATGAGCAGTTCTTC,CASSVVVPAGNEQFF
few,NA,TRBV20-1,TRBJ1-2,TGCAGTGCTAGTGAGAGTAACTATGGCTACACCTTC,CSASESNYGYTF
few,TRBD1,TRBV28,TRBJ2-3,TGTGCCAGCAGTTCCTGGACAGGGGCAAACACAGATACGCAGTATTTT,CASSSWTGANTDTQYF
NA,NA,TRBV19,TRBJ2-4,TGTGCCAGTAGTAGGACAGAGCTAGCCAAAACCATTCAGTACTTC,CASSRTELAKTIQYF
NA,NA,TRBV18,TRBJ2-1,TGTGCCAGCTCACCACGGGTGGGTGCTGAGACCTACGAGCAGTTCTTC,CASSPRVGAETYEQFF
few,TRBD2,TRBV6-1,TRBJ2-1,TGTGCCAGCAGCCACGGACTAGCTAGTGAGCAGTTCTTC,CASSHGLASEQFF
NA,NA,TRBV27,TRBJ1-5,TGTGCCAGCAGTGTCCGTAGCAATCAGCCCCAGCATTTT,CASSVRSNQPQHF
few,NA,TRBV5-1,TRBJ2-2,TGCGCCAGCAGCTTCGAGGCCGGGGAGCTGTTTTTT,CASSFEAGELFF
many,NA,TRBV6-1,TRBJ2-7,TGTGCCAGCAGTGAAGAGTGGACTGATACCTACGAGCAGTACTTC,CASSEEWTDTYEQYF
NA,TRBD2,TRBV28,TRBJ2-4,TGTGCCAGCAGTTCTGGGACTAGCGGGGGATTAGCCAAAAACATTCAGTACTTC,CASSSGTSGGLAKNIQYF
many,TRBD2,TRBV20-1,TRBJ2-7,TGCAGTGCTGATCCTATAGCGGGAGGGCCGAACGAGCAGTACTTC,CSADPIAGGPNEQYF
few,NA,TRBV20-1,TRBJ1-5,TGCAGTGTGGCAGGGGCCGTCACAGGACAGCCCCAGCATTTT,CSVAGAVTGQPQHF
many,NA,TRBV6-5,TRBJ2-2,TGTGCCAGCAGTTACCTCAACCCCAGGTCCAGGTCGGGGAACACCGGGGAGCTGTTTTTT,CASSYLNPRSRSGNTGELFF
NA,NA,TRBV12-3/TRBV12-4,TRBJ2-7,TGTGCCAGCAGGTACCTGGGACGTTCCTCCTACGAGCAGTACTTC,CASRYLGRSSYEQYF
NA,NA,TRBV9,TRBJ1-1,TGTGCCAGCAGCGTAGGAGGGACGACGAACACTGAAGCTTTCTTT,CASSVGGTTNTEAFF
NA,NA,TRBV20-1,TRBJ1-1,TGCAGTGCTAGAGACCGGAGGGTCTCGAACACTGAAGCTTTCTTT,CSARDRRVSNTEAFF
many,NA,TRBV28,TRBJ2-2,TGTGCCAGCAGTTCCCTCCCCGGGAGCACCGGGGAGCTGTTTTTT,CASSSLPGSTGELFF
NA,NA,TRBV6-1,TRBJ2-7,TGTGCCAGCAGTCCCTTGGGACATATATACGAGCAGTACTTC,CASSPLGHIYEQYF
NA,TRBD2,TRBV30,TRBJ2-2,TGTGCCTGGAGTTTTCTGACTAGCGGGAGGACCGGGGAGCTGTTTTTT,CAWSFLTSGRTGELFF
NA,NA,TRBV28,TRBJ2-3,TGTGCCAGCAGTTCAGGGGAGGCGGGTCCAGATACGCAGTATTTT,CASSSGEAGPDTQYF